What follows are 22 T cell receptor beta chains derived from one specimen sequenced in a study of T-cell reconstitution after alpha-beta-depleted transplantation in children. Using unique molecular identifiers, the investigators prepared the TCRbeta library. TCRdb re-derived calls from the PCR reads in MiXCR, one entry per CDR3 protein. The sample shows 330,000 or so distinct CDR3 sequences, under 13% of them seen only once. Sequencing used PBMCs from the stem cell graft donor, obtained from the stem cell graft. Receptors originate from a human donor who donated a stem cell graft to a child with acute lymphoblastic leukemia.

The rearrangement uses TRBV7-9 and TRBJ2-5; tentatively, D is TRBD2 (6 bases). V shed 5 bases and J shed 3 bases, with 10 bases lying between them. CDR3 length: 13 residues. Germline V lookup: CDR1 SEHNR, CDR2 FQNEAQ (reference sequence). In nucleotides, the CDR3 is TGTGCCAGCAGCCGACTAGAAGAAGAGACCCAGTACTTC. This translates into CASSRLEEETQYF.

The sample holds many counts of this clonotype. The chain couples TRBV7-9 to TRBJ2-7; TRBD2 agrees at 8 bases. This CDR3 has 17 amino acids. J gave up 0 bases and V 5 bases, and 12 bases lay outside the gene matches. Germline CDR1 is SEHNR and CDR2 is FQNEAQ (reference sequence). The CDR3 protein is CASSIRTGTRSSYEQYF. The CDR3 nucleotides are TGTGCCAGCAGCATTAGAACCGGGACTAGGAGCTCCTACGAGCAGTACTTC. Looking up the rest from reference TRBV7-9 and TRBJ2-7 gives the full variable domain: DTGVSQNPRHKITKRGQNVTFRCDPISEHNRLYWYRQTLGQGPEFLTYFQNEAQLEKSRLLSDRFSAERPKGSFSTLEIQRTEQGDSAMYLCASSIRTGTRSSYEQYFGPGTRLTVT.

This clonotype was recorded a few times. The gene calls are TRBV11-2 and TRBJ2-7; TRBD1 matches 7 bases. V shed 4 bases and J 6 bases; nucleotides not matched to a gene: 9. Germline loops: CDR1 SGHAT, CDR2 FQNNGV. The CDR3 consists of 14 residues. The CDR3 DNA sequence: TGTGCCAGCAGCTACGAGGGGGCCCTGGGCGAGCAGTACTTC. Translation: CASSYEGALGEQYF.

This clonotype has ten or more counts. V gene TRBV4-1 combines with J gene TRBJ2-7; D is possibly TRBD1 (5 bases). Per the germline V gene, CDR1 is MGHRA and CDR2 is YSYEKL. V lost 0 bases and J 1 base, leaving 10 bases between the germline ends. This CDR3 comprises 15 residues. The chain's CDR3 is CASSQDPGPSYEQYF. CDR3 sequence (DNA): TGCGCCAGCAGCCAAGACCCAGGGCCTTCCTACGAGCAGTACTTC.

The chain combines TRBV10-3 with TRBJ1-5; D uncertain. The CDR3 length is 14 residues. V was shortened by 3 bases and J by 0 bases, with 6 bases between the two germline ends. Germline-derived CDR1 and CDR2 are ENHRY and SYGVKD. CDR3 bases: TGTGCCATCAGTGACAGCTATAGCAATCAGCCCCAGCATTTT. Translation: CAISDSYSNQPQHF.

There are many counts of this clonotype. The rearrangement joins TRBV5-1 to TRBJ2-1; 16 bases are shared with TRBD2. Germline V lookup: CDR1 SGHRS, CDR2 YFSETQ. With 5 bases clipped from V and 2 bases from J, the junction kept 4 bases outside the gene matches. The CDR3 runs to 17 residues. The DNA of the CDR3 is TGCGCCAGCAGTCCTGGGACTAGCGGGAGGGCCTACAATGAGCAGTTCTTC. As protein: CASSPGTSGRAYNEQFF.

The sample holds many counts of this clonotype. The rearrangement links TRBV4-1 to TRBJ1-4; D uncertain. V gave up 0 bases and J gave up 0 bases, with 14 bases separating them. The CDR3 totals 18 residues. Germline values: CDR1 MGHRA, CDR2 YSYEKL. Written as DNA, the CDR3 is TGCGCCAGCAGCCAAGATCATCCAGGATACCCAACTAATGAAAAACTGTTTTTT. As protein: CASSQDHPGYPTNEKLFF.

CDR3 in DNA: TGTGCCAGCAGTTTAACTCAACTAGGCCTTGGCAATGAGCAGTTCTTC. Translation: CASSLTQLGLGNEQFF. This chain joins TRBV27 and TRBJ2-1; D might be TRBD2 (5 bases). Germline V gene sequence: CDR1 MNHEY, CDR2 SMNVEV (reference sequence). Trimming left V 2 bases short and J 6 bases short, with 17 bases between. This CDR3 has 16 residues.

As regards this clonotype: No conserved phenylalanine or tryptophan is present at the end of the CDR3, so a read error is the likely explanation. V gene TRBV11-1 combines with J gene TRBJ2-1; D possibly matches TRBD1 or TRBD2 (6 bases each). V was trimmed by 5 bases and J by 0 bases, leaving 20 bases between them. Germline CDR1 reads SGHAT; CDR2 reads FQDESV (reference sequence). The CDR3 has 18 amino acids. CDR3 in DNA: TGTGCCAGCAGCCCCTTGACTAGAGGGGGGTCCTCCTACAATGAGCAGTTCATC. It specifies CASSPLTRGGSSYNEQFI.

In DNA form, the CDR3 reads TGTGCCAGCAGCCGGGACAGTTCTGACTATGGCTACACCTTC. It yields the protein CASSRDSSDYGYTF. The rearrangement joins TRBV7-2 to TRBJ1-2; 7 bases match TRBD1. The CDR3 consists of 14 residues. The germline CDR1 and CDR2 sequences are SGHTA and FQGNSA. Trimming took 5 bases from V and 3 from J; bases not matched to a gene: 6.

The chain combines TRBV19 with TRBJ2-5, with no clear D. The germline V gene has CDR1 LNHDA and CDR2 SQIVND (reference sequence). Trimming shortened V by 0 bases and J by 5 bases, and 7 bases separated the two germline ends. The CDR3 covers 13 residues. This CDR3 reads CASSIDGVETQYF. The CDR3 DNA reads as TGTGCCAGTAGTATAGATGGGGTTGAGACCCAGTACTTC.

This clonotype was found a few times. This sequence joins TRBV7-2 and TRBJ2-1; 11 bases match TRBD2. The germline V gene encodes CDR1 SGHTA and CDR2 FQGNSA. This CDR3 comprises 16 residues. Unmatched junction bases numbered 8, after V lost 5 bases and J lost 5 bases. DNA of the CDR3: TGTGCCAGCAGCCCTCCTAGCGGGAGGACCCACAATGAGCAGTTCTTC. It codes for CASSPPSGRTHNEQFF.

This chain uses TRBV7-9 with TRBJ2-5; no firm D call. Trimming took off 1 base at V and 1 base at J, with 10 bases between the two ends. The CDR3 spans 15 residues. Germline V gene lookup returns CDR1 SEHNR and CDR2 FQNEAQ (reference sequence). The CDR3: CASSLGRQAQETQYF. DNA for the CDR3: TGTGCCAGCAGCTTAGGTCGTCAGGCCCAAGAGACCCAGTACTTC.

This clonotype occurred a few times. The chain employs TRBV9 and TRBJ2-3; 11 bases match TRBD1. Germline CDR1 SGDLS, CDR2 YYNGEE. The V segment lost 4 bases and the J segment 4 bases; nucleotides outside the gene matches: 5. The CDR3 consists of 15 residues. CDR3 in DNA: TGTGCCAGCAGCTCTGGGACAGGGGGAGCAGATACGCAGTATTTT. This encodes CASSSGTGGADTQYF. Looking up the rest from reference TRBV9 and TRBJ2-3 gives the full variable domain: DSGVTQTPKHLITATGQRVTLRCSPRSGDLSVYWYQQSLDQGLQFLIQYYNGEERAKGNILERFSAQQFPDLHSELNLSSLELGDSALYFCASSSGTGGADTQYFGPGTRLTVL.

This chain connects TRBV5-1 to TRBJ2-2; 8 bases are a match to TRBD1. The CDR3 runs to 15 residues. The ends lost 4 bases at V and 9 bases at J; junction bases unmatched: 11. CDR1 SGHRS and CDR2 YFSETQ come from the germline V gene. DNA for the CDR3: TGCGCCAGCAGCAACGACAGGGGCTGGGACAGGGAGCTGTTTTTT. Translation: CASSNDRGWDRELFF.

This clonotype has only a few counts. V gene TRBV27 combines with J gene TRBJ2-1; tentatively, D is TRBD2 (5 bases). There are 15 residues in the CDR3. The germline CDR1 and CDR2 sequences are MNHEY and SMNVEV (reference sequence). V lost 5 bases and J lost 0, with 11 bases in between. CDR3 nucleotide sequence: TGTGCCAGCAGTGTACTAGGGAGCTCCTACAATGAGCAGTTCTTC. Encoded protein: CASSVLGSSYNEQFF.

This clonotype was observed a handful of times. The genes are TRBV7-2 and TRBJ2-2; 8 bases agree with TRBD1. This CDR3 comprises 17 residues. Germline CDR1 and CDR2: SGHTA and FQGNSA. V lost 5 bases and J lost 0; bases outside the gene matches: 8. CDR3 nucleotides: TGTGCCAGCAGCACCCGACAGGGGCCAGCGAACACCGGGGAGCTGTTTTTT. This gives the protein CASSTRQGPANTGELFF.

This clonotype appeared many times. The chain uses TRBV20-1 and TRBJ2-7; 13 bases align to TRBD2. CDR3 length equals 18 residues. Germline V lookup: CDR1 DFQATT, CDR2 SNEGSKA (reference sequence). The V gene end was trimmed by 4 bases and the J gene end by 0 bases; junction bases not matched to a gene: 12. CDR3 nucleotide sequence: TGCAGTGCTAAACCGGGACTAGCGGGACCCTTGTTCTCCTACGAGCAGTACTTC. Translating it yields CSAKPGLAGPLFSYEQYF.

This clonotype was detected only a few times. CDR3 in DNA: TGTGCCGGGGTTGACAATGGAAACACCATATATTTT. Translating it yields CAGVDNGNTIYF. The chain has TRBV30 and TRBJ1-3; D not resolved. This CDR3 contains 12 residues. Germline V gene sequence: CDR1 GTSNPN, CDR2 SVGIG (reference sequence). V lost 8 bases, J lost 3 bases, and 11 bases lay in between.

This clonotype was recorded at least ten times. The chain has TRBV28 and TRBJ2-7, with D unresolved. Per the germline V gene, CDR1 is MDHEN and CDR2 is SYDVKM. Deletions cut 3 bases from V and 6 bases from J, with 9 bases between. This CDR3 spans 12 amino acids. CDR3 loop: CASSLASGEQYF. CDR3 DNA sequence: TGTGCCAGCAGTTTGGCTAGTGGCGAGCAGTACTTC. The whole variable domain, remainder taken from reference TRBV28 and TRBJ2-7, is DVKVTQSSRYLVKRTGEKVFLECVQDMDHENMFWYRQDPGLGLRLIYFSYDVKMKEKGDIPEGYSVSREKKERFSLILESASTNQTSMYLCASSLASGEQYFGPGTRLTVT.

This rearrangement joins TRBV9 to TRBJ1-2, with D unresolved. The CDR3 covers 11 residues. V was pared by 4 bases and J by 5 bases, with 6 bases between. The germline CDR1 and CDR2 sequences are SGDLS and YYNGEE. The CDR3 sequence: CASSKYYGYTF. Here the CDR3 DNA reads TGTGCCAGCAGCAAATATTATGGCTACACCTTC.

This clonotype was observed a handful of times. The chain links TRBV5-5 to TRBJ2-5; D perhaps matches TRBD1 (5 bases). V lost 4 bases to trimming and J lost 1 base, with 11 bases between them. The CDR3 covers 14 residues. The germline V gene encodes CDR1 SGHKS and CDR2 YYEKEE (reference sequence). CDR3 protein: CASSQGIAQETQYF. In DNA, the CDR3 is TGTGCCAGCAGCCAGGGTATCGCCCAAGAGACCCAGTACTTC.